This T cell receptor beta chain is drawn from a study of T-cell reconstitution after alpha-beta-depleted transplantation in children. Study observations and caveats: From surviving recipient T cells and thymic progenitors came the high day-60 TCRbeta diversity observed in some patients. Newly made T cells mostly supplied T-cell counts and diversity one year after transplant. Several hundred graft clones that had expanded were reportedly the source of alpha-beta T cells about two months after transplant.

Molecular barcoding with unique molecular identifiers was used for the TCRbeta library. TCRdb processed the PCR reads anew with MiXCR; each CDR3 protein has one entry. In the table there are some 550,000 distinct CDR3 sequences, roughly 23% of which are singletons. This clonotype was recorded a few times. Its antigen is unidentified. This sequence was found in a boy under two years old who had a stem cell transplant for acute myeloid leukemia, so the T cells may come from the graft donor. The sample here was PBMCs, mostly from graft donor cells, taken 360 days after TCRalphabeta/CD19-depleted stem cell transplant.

The CDR3 is CATSRDPSRHEYAIYF. The CDR3 DNA sequence: TGTGCCACCAGCAGAGATCCGTCGAGACATGAATACGCCATATATTTT. This chain links TRBV15 with TRBJ1-3; D not resolved. The CDR3 is 16 residues long. Germline CDR1 reads LNHNV; CDR2 reads YYDKDF (reference sequence). Trimming removed 0 bases at V and 11 bases at J, with 20 bases between.